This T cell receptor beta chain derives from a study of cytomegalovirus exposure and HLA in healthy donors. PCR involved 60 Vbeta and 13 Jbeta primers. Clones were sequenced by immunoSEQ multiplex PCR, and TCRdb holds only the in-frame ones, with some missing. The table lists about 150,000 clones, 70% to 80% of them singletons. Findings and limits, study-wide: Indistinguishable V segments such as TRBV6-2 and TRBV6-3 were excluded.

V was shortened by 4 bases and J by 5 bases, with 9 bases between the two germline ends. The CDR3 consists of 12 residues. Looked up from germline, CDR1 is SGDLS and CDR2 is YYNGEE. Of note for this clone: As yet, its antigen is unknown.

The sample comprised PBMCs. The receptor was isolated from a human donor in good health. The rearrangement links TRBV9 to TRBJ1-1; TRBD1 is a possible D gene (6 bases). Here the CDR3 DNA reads TGTGCCAGCAGCCCACAGGGAACTGAAGCTTTCTTT. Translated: CASSPQGTEAFF.